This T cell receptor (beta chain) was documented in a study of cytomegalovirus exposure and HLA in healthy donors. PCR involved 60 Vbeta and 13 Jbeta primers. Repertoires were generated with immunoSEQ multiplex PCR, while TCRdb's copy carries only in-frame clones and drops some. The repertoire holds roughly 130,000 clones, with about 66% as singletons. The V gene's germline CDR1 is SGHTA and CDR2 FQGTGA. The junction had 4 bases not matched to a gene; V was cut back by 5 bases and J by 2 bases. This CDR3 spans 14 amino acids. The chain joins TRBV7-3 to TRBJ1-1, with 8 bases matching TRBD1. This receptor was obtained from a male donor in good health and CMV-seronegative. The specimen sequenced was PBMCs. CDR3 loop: CASSATGVNTEAFF. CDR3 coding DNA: TGTGCCAGCAGCGCGACAGGGGTAAACACTGAAGCTTTCTTT.